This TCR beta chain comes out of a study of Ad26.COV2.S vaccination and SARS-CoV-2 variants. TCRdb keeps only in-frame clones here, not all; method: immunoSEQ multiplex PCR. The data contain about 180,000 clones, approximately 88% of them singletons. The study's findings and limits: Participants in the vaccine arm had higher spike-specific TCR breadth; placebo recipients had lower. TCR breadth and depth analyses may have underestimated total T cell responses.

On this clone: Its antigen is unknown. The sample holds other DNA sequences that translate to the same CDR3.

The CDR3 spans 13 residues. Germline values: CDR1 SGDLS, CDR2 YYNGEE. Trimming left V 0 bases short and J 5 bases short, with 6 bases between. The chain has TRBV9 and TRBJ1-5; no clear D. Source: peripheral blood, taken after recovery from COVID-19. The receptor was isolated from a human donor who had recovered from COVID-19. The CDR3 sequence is CASSVDWDQPQHF. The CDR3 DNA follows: TGTGCCAGCAGCGTAGATTGGGATCAGCCCCAGCATTTT.